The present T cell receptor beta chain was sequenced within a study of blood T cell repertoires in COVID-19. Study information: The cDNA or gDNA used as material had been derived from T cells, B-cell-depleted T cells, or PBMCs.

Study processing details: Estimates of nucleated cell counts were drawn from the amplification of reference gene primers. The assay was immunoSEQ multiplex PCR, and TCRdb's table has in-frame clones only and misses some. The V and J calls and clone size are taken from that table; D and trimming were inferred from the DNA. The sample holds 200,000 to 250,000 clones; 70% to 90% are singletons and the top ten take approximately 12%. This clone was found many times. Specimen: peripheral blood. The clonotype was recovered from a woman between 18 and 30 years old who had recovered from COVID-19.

Here the CDR3 DNA reads TGTGCCAGCAGTGACCAGCGGGAGGTTAGAAACGATGAGCAGTTCTTC. Translated: CASSDQREVRNDEQFF. This chain connects TRBV25-1 to TRBJ2-1; TRBD2 matches 9 bases. The length of the CDR3 is 16 residues. The trim removed 3 bases at V and 8 bases at J, leaving 11 bases unmatched. The germline V gene has CDR1 MGHDK and CDR2 SYGVNS.